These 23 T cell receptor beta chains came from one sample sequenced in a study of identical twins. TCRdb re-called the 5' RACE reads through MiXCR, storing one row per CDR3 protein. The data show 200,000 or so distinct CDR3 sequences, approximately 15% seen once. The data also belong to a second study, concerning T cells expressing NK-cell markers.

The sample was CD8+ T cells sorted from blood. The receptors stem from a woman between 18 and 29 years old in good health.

CDR3 nucleotides: TGCAGTGCTGCTCCCCGGGACTACGAGCAGTACTTC. This encodes CSAAPRDYEQYF. The chain uses TRBV20-1 and TRBJ2-7, with a tentative D call TRBD2 (5 bases). CDR1 is DFQATT, CDR2 SNEGSKA, per germline (reference sequence). The CDR3 spans 12 residues. The V and J ends lost 5 bases and 3 bases respectively, with 11 bases between them.

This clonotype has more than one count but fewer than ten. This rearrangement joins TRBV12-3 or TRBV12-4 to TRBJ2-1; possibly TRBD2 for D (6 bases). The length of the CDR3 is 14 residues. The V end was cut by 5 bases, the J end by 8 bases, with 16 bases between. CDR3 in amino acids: CASSKAEGGYEQFF. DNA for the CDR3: TGTGCCAGCAGTAAGGCAGAGGGAGGCTATGAGCAGTTCTTC.

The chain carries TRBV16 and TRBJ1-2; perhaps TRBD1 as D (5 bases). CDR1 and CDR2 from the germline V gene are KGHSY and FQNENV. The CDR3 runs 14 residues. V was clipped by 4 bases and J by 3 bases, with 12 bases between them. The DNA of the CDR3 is TGTGCCAGCAGCCTGCGCGAGGGGCACTATGGCTACACCTTC. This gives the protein CASSLREGHYGYTF. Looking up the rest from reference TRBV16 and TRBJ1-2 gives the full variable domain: GEEVAQTPKHLVRGEGQKAKLYCAPIKGHSYVFWYQQVLKNEFKFLISFQNENVFDETGMPKERFSAKCLPNSPCSLEIQATKLEDSAVYFCASSLREGHYGYTFGSGTRLTVV.

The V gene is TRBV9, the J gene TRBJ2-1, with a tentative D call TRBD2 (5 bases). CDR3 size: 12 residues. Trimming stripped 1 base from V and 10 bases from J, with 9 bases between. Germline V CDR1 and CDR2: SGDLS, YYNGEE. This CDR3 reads CASSVYGEEQFF. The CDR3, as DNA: TGTGCCAGCAGCGTATACGGGGAAGAGCAGTTCTTC.

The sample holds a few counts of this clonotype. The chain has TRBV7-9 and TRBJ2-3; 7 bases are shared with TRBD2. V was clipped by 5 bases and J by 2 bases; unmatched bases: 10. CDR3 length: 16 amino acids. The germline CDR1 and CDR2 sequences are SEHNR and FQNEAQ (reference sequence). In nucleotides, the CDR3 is TGTGCCAGCAGCCCGCAACTAGCGACAAACACAGATACGCAGTATTTT. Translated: CASSPQLATNTDTQYF.

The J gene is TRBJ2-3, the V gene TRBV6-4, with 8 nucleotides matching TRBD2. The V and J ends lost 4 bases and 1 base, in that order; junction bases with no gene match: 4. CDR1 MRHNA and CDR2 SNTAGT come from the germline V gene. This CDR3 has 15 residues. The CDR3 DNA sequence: TGTGCCAGCAGTGGAAGTAGCGGGGGCACAGATACGCAGTATTTT. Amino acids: CASSGSSGGTDTQYF.

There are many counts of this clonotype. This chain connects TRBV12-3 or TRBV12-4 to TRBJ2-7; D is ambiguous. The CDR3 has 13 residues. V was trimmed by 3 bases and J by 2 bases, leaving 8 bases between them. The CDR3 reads CASSFGQTYEQYF. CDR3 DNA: TGTGCCAGCAGTTTCGGGCAGACCTACGAGCAGTACTTC.

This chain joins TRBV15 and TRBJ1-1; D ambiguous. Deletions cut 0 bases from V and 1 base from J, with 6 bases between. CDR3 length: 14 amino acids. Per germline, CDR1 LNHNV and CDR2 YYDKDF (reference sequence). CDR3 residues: CATSRDWGNTEAFF. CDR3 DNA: TGTGCCACCAGCAGAGATTGGGGGAACACTGAAGCTTTCTTT.

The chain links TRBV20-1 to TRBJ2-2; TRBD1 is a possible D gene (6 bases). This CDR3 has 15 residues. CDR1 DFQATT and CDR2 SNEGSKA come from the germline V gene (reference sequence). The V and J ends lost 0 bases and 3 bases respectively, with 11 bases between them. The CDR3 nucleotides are TGCAGTGCTAGAGATTCACAGGGTTACACCGGGGAGCTGTTTTTT. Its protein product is CSARDSQGYTGELFF.

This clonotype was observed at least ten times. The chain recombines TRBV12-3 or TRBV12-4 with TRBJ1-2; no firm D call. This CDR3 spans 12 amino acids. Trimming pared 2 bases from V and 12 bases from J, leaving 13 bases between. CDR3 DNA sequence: TGTGCCAGCAGTTTAACTGGGGATGGGGACACCTTC. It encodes CASSLTGDGDTF.

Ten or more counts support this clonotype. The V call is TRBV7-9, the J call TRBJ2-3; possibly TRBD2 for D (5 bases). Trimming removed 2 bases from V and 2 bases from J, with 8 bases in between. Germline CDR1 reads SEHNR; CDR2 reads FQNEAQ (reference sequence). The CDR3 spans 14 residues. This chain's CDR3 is CASSLKRDTDTQYF. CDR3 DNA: TGTGCCAGCAGCTTAAAACGGGACACAGATACGCAGTATTTT.

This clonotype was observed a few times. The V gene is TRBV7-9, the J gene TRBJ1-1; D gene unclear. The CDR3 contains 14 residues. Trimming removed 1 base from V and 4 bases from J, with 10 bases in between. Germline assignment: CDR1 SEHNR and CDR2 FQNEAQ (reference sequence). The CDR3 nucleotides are TGTGCCAGCAGCTTAGGCACTTCTGGCACTGAAGCTTTCTTT. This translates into CASSLGTSGTEAFF.

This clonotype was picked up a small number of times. CDR3 amino acids: CASSPQQGKNIQYF. CDR3 nucleotides: TGCGCCAGCAGCCCGCAGCAAGGCAAAAACATTCAGTACTTC. The chain links TRBV5-1 to TRBJ2-4; D is ambiguous. The CDR3 is 14 amino acids. Trimming pared 4 bases from V and 3 bases from J, leaving 11 bases between. CDR1 and CDR2 (germline): SGHRS, YFSETQ.

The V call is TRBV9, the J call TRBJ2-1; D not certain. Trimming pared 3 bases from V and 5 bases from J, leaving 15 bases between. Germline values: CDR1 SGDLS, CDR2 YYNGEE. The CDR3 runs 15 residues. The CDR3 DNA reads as TGTGCCAGCAGCGGGTTCGCAGGCCGAGACAATGAGCAGTTCTTC. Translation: CASSGFAGRDNEQFF.

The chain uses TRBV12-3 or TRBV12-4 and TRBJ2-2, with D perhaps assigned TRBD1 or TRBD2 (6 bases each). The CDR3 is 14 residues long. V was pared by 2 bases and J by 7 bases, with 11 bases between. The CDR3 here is CASSLLGGNGELFF. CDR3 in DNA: TGTGCCAGCAGTTTATTAGGGGGGAACGGGGAGCTGTTTTTT.

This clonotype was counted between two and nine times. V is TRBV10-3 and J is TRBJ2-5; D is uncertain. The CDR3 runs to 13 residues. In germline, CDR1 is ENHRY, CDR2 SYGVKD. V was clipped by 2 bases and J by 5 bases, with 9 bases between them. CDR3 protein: CAISERQLETQYF. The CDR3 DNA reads TGTGCCATCAGTGAGAGGCAGTTGGAGACCCAGTACTTC.

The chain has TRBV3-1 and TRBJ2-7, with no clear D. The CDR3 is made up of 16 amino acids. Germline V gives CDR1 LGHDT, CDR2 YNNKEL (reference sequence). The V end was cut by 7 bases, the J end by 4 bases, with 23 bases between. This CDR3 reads CASTKQVPWNFYEQYF. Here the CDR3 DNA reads TGTGCCAGCACCAAACAAGTCCCTTGGAATTTTTACGAGCAGTACTTC.

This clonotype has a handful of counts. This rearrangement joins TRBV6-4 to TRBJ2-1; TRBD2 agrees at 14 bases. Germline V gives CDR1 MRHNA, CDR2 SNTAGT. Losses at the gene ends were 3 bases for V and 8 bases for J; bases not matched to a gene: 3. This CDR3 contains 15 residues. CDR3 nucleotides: TGTGCCAGCAGTGAGACTAGCGGGGGGGCGGATGAGCAGTTCTTC. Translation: CASSETSGGADEQFF.

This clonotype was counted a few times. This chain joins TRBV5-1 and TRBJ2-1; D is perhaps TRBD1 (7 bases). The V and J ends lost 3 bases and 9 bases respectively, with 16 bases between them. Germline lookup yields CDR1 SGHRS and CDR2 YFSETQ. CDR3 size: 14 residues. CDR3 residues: CASSSGTPGGEQFF. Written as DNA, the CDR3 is TGCGCCAGCAGCTCCGGGACTCCAGGGGGTGAGCAGTTCTTC. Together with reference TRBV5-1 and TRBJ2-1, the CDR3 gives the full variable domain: KAGVTQTPRYLIKTRGQQVTLSCSPISGHRSVSWYQQTPGQGLQFLFEYFSETQRNKGNFPGRFSGRQFSNSRSEMNVSTLELGDSALYLCASSSGTPGGEQFFGPGTRLTVL.

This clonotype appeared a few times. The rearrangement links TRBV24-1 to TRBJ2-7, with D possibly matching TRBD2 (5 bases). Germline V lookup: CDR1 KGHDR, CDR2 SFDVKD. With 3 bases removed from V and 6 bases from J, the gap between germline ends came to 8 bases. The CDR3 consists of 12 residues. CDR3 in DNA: TGTGCCACCAGTGATGGCCGGGGCGAGCAGTACTTC. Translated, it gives CATSDGRGEQYF.

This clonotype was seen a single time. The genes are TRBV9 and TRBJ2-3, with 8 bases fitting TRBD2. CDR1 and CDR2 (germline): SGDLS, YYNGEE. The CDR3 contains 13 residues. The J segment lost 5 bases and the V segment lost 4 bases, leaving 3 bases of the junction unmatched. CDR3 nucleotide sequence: TGTGCCAGCAGCCCTAGCGGGCGAGATACGCAGTATTTT. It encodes CASSPSGRDTQYF.

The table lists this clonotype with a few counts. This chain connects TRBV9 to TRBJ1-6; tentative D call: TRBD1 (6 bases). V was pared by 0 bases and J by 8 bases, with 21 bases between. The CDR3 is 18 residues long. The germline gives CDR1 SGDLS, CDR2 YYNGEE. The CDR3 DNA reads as TGTGCCAGCAGCGTAGGAATTTTGGGGGCGGGGGGTGATTCACCCCTCCACTTT. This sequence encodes CASSVGILGAGGDSPLHF.

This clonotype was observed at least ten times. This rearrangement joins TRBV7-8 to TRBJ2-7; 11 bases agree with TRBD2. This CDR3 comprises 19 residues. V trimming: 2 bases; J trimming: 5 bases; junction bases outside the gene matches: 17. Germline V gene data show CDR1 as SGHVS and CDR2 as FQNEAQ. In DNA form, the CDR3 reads TGTGCCAGCAGCTTAAAGGGGACTAGCGGTCATCAAATCGGAAACGAGCAGTACTTC. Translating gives CASSLKGTSGHQIGNEQYF.